The source of this T cell receptor beta chain is a study of cytomegalovirus exposure and HLA in healthy donors. Findings and limits, study-wide: Highest at DRB1 and lowest at HLA-C, TCR association rates differed among HLA loci in a later analysis. For most TCR beta V segments, an earlier analysis put the productive rate at about 90% or about 30% of the time. Researchers had no immune exposure information except CMV serostatus available.

Germline V lookup: CDR1 SSHAT, CDR2 FNYEAQ (reference sequence). This CDR3 has 14 amino acids. Trimming cost V 3 bases and J 3 bases; bases outside gene matches: 2. The PCR used 60 Vbeta and 13 Jbeta primers. The data were produced by immunoSEQ multiplex PCR, yet TCRdb's version contains in-frame clones alone and is incomplete. Of 95,000 to 150,000 clones in the sample, roughly 80% were seen once. Everyone who donated was a healthy bone marrow donor. Turning to this clone: The antigen is not known.

J is TRBJ2-1 and V is TRBV7-7; 7 nucleotides agree with TRBD2. Sequenced input: PBMCs. The sequence came from a man between 25 and 39 years old in good health and CMV-seronegative. CDR3 sequence (DNA): TGTGCCAGCAGCTTGGGCGGGGGCTACAATGAGCAGTTCTTC. Translated: CASSLGGGYNEQFF.